These T cell receptor beta chains were read from a single sample in a study of T cells after yellow fever vaccination. TCRdb itself ran the 5' RACE reads through MiXCR, one entry per CDR3 protein. The top ten clones hold about a third of a sample with approximately 150,000 distinct CDR3 sequences, roughly 9% of them seen once. The sample was CD8+ T cells sorted from PBMCs, taken 45 days after the yellow fever booster vaccination. These receptors came from a man aged 18 to 35 who received the YFV17D yellow fever vaccine. Both conserved end residues are part of each CDR3. D genes are given only for firm matches. Size is stated for part of the rows, as once, few or many counts, or as a class when the clone is expanded.

cdr3_aa cdr3_nt j_call clone_size v_call d_call
CSAGTSGRAFMDEQFF TGCAGTGCCGGGACTAGCGGGCGGGCCTTTATGGATGAGCAGTTCTTC TRBJ2-1 many TRBV20-1 TRBD2
CASSLSNREGTGELFF TGTGCCAGCAGCTTATCAAACAGGGAAGGCACCGGGGAGCTGTTTTTT TRBJ2-2 many TRBV7-9 .
CASSYSGQRGAKNIQYF TGTGCCAGCAGTTACTCGGGGCAGCGAGGGGCCAAAAACATTCAGTACTTC TRBJ2-4 . TRBV6-6 .
CASTHGHFFTDTQYF TGTGCCAGCACCCACGGGCATTTTTTCACAGATACGCAGTATTTT TRBJ2-3 . TRBV6-2/TRBV6-3 .
CATSEGRDRGNGYTF TGTGCCACCAGCGAAGGCCGGGACAGGGGGAACGGCTACACCTTC TRBJ1-2 few TRBV15 TRBD1
CSVEFWAEDTQYF TGCAGCGTTGAATTTTGGGCTGAAGATACGCAGTATTTT TRBJ2-3 many TRBV29-1 .
CASSLDIDTDTQYF TGTGCCAGCAGCTTAGATATCGACACAGATACGCAGTATTTT TRBJ2-3 many TRBV7-9 .
CASSFGGDAFF TGTGCCAGCAGTTTTGGGGGGGACGCTTTCTTT TRBJ1-1 . TRBV12-3/TRBV12-4 .
CASSWGQGGSYEQYF TGTGCCAGCAGTTGGGGACAGGGAGGCTCCTACGAGCAGTACTTC TRBJ2-7 . TRBV6-5 TRBD1
CASSLREYTDTQYF TGTGCCAGCAGTTTGAGGGAGTACACAGATACGCAGTATTTT TRBJ2-3 few TRBV6-5 .
CASSLTGVNPYEQYF TGTGCCAGCAGCTTAACGGGGGTTAACCCCTACGAGCAGTACTTC TRBJ2-7 few TRBV7-3 .
CASSQPSSGDTQYF TGCGCCAGCAGCCAACCATCCTCCGGAGATACGCAGTATTTT TRBJ2-3 many TRBV4-1 .
CTSSSRTSGGPCNIQYF TGCACCAGCAGCTCTCGGACTAGCGGGGGGCCCTGCAACATTCAGTACTTC TRBJ2-4 few TRBV1 .
CASPSGGGELFF TGTGCCAGCCCTTCCGGTGGCGGGGAGCTGTTTTTT TRBJ2-2 few TRBV12-3/TRBV12-4 .
CASSLASSWGEQFF TGTGCCAGCAGTTTAGCGTCCTCGTGGGGTGAGCAGTTCTTC TRBJ2-1 . TRBV6-5 .
CASSQTGQGNGYTF TGTGCCAGCAGCCAAACGGGACAGGGAAATGGCTACACCTTC TRBJ1-2 . TRBV3-1 TRBD1
CASSIQGNYGYTF TGTGCCAGCAGTATTCAGGGAAACTATGGCTACACCTTC TRBJ1-2 . TRBV6-1 .
CASSQGWGSGRQETQYF TGTGCCAGCAGCCAAGGGTGGGGTAGCGGGCGCCAAGAGACCCAGTACTTC TRBJ2-5 . TRBV3-1 TRBD2
CASSQPLEETQYF TGCGCCAGCAGCCAACCTCTAGAAGAGACCCAGTACTTC TRBJ2-5 few TRBV4-1 .
CASSSWISGDTDTQYF TGTGCCAGCAGTTCTTGGATTAGCGGGGATACAGATACGCAGTATTTT TRBJ2-3 . TRBV2 TRBD2
CASSYGQGGEKLFF TGTGCCAGCAGTTACGGACAGGGGGGGGAAAAACTGTTTTTT TRBJ1-4 few TRBV6-5 TRBD1
CASGGGQGVPGANVLTF TGTGCCAGCGGGGGGGGACAGGGCGTCCCTGGGGCCAACGTCCTGACTTTC TRBJ2-6 . TRBV7-2 TRBD1
CASSPRLADVPETQYF TGTGCCAGCAGTCCCAGACTAGCGGATGTTCCAGAGACCCAGTACTTC TRBJ2-5 few TRBV27 TRBD2
CASSSTHVSEQYF TGTGCCAGCAGCTCCACCCACGTCTCGGAGCAGTACTTC TRBJ2-7 few TRBV7-6 .
CASSGGDRGYEQYF TGCGCCAGCAGCGGCGGGGACAGGGGTTACGAGCAGTACTTC TRBJ2-7 . TRBV10-1 TRBD1
CASSPTLGLANTGELFF TGCGCCAGCAGCCCGACCCTGGGACTAGCCAACACCGGGGAGCTGTTTTTT TRBJ2-2 . TRBV5-1 TRBD2
CASSNSYPYNEQFF TGTGCCAGCTCTAACAGCTACCCTTACAATGAGCAGTTCTTC TRBJ2-1 . TRBV12-3/TRBV12-4 .
CASSLEVPGDDGYTF TGCGCCAGCAGCTTGGAGGTCCCGGGGGACGATGGCTACACCTTC TRBJ1-2 many TRBV5-1 .
CASSAGDGLNEKLFF TGTGCCAGCAGCGCGGGGGACGGCCTTAATGAAAAACTGTTTTTT TRBJ1-4 few TRBV7-9 .
CASSQDRQGPQETQYF TGTGCCAGCAGCCAAGATCGGCAGGGGCCACAAGAGACCCAGTACTTC TRBJ2-5 . TRBV3-1 .
CASSQVSNEAFF TGCGCCAGCAGCCAAGTGTCCAATGAAGCTTTCTTT TRBJ1-1 . TRBV4-1 .
CSVVSGLYGYTF TGCAGCGTTGTATCGGGGCTCTATGGCTACACCTTC TRBJ1-2 few TRBV29-1 .
CASSVDRSSYEQYF TGTGCCAGCAGCGTGGACAGGAGCTCCTACGAGCAGTACTTC TRBJ2-7 . TRBV7-9 TRBD1
CASSPSPRTPGYGYTF TGCGCCAGCAGCCCCTCCCCACGGACACCTGGCTATGGCTACACCTTC TRBJ1-2 . TRBV4-1 .
CASSSVQLQVYDEQFF TGTGCCAGCAGTTCGGTCCAGTTACAAGTGTATGATGAGCAGTTCTTC TRBJ2-1 few TRBV6-2/TRBV6-3 .
CASSLGTGGEETQYF TGTGCCAGCAGCTTGGGGACAGGAGGGGAAGAGACCCAGTACTTC TRBJ2-5 many TRBV13 TRBD1
CASSTAASQGAGNTIYF TGCGCCAGCAGCACGGCGGCATCACAGGGGGCTGGAAACACCATATATTTT TRBJ1-3 . TRBV5-1 TRBD1
CASSLEVFTEAFF TGTGCCAGCAGCTTAGAGGTCTTCACTGAAGCTTTCTTT TRBJ1-1 few TRBV7-9 .
CASSYSIREDSPLHF TGTGCCAGCAGTTACTCGATTAGGGAGGATTCACCCCTCCACTTT TRBJ1-6 many TRBV6-6 .
CSASPGTGGSYEQYF TGCAGTGCTAGCCCCGGGACAGGAGGCTCCTACGAGCAGTACTTC TRBJ2-7 few TRBV20-1 TRBD1
CASSPRTSGEETQYF TGTGCCAGCAGCCCCCGGACTAGCGGGGAAGAGACCCAGTACTTC TRBJ2-5 . TRBV7-2 TRBD2
CASSKPDGSGQHTDTQYF TGTGCCAGCAGCAAACCAGACGGCTCAGGACAGCACACAGATACGCAGTATTTT TRBJ2-3 many TRBV7-9 .
CASSYPTSLETQYF TGTGCCAGCAGTTACCCGACTAGTTTAGAGACCCAGTACTTC TRBJ2-5 . TRBV6-5 .
CASSPMGQGVTYNSPLHF TGTGCCAGCAGCCCGATGGGACAGGGGGTCACCTATAATTCACCCCTCCACTTT TRBJ1-6 . TRBV7-2 TRBD1
CASRWTGITGELFF TGTGCCAGCAGGTGGACAGGGATCACCGGGGAGCTGTTTTTT TRBJ2-2 many TRBV28 TRBD1
CASSLGRKETQYF TGCGCCAGCAGCTTGGGGAGGAAAGAGACCCAGTACTTC TRBJ2-5 medium-sized TRBV5-1 .
CASSLANLDLAFF TGTGCCAGCAGCTTGGCCAACTTGGACCTAGCTTTCTTT TRBJ1-1 . TRBV5-4 .
CASSSQGRYQETQYF TGTGCCAGCAGCTCGCAGGGGCGCTACCAAGAGACCCAGTACTTC TRBJ2-5 . TRBV7-6 .
CASSWGLEAFF TGTGCCAGCAGCTGGGGGCTAGAAGCTTTCTTT TRBJ1-1 . TRBV7-2 .
CASSLSGATGELFF TGCGCCAGCAGCTTGTCCGGGGCCACCGGGGAGCTGTTTTTT TRBJ2-2 . TRBV5-1 .
CASSEYRQNTEAFF TGTGCCAGCAGTGAATATAGACAGAACACTGAAGCTTTCTTT TRBJ1-1 many TRBV25-1 .
CASSSTLGTGRNEQFF TGCGCCAGCAGCTCAACCCTGGGGACAGGGAGGAATGAGCAGTTCTTC TRBJ2-1 few TRBV5-1 TRBD1
CASSPKPGLATDTQYF TGTGCCAGCAGCCCGAAACCGGGACTAGCTACCGATACGCAGTATTTT TRBJ2-3 few TRBV7-6 TRBD2
CSVEARSRGGHYEQYF TGCAGCGTTGAAGCGAGATCGCGGGGGGGCCATTACGAGCAGTACTTC TRBJ2-7 many TRBV29-1 TRBD2
CASSQDLAGGEQYF TGCGCCAGCAGCCAAGACCTAGCGGGGGGGGAGCAGTACTTC TRBJ2-7 . TRBV4-1 TRBD2